A single T cell receptor (beta chain) is shown here with its context. Its cognate antigen is unknown. After removal of 4 bases from V and 7 bases from J, the junction contained 7 bases not matched to a gene. The CDR3 consists of 16 residues. Germline V gives CDR1 MNHEY, CDR2 SVGAGI. This sample was included in a study of tumor-infiltrating lymphocytes in primary liver carcinoma. Study-wide results and limits: Tumor top-250-clone fraction significantly exceeded that of blood (p = 0.039).

Both RNA and DNA were isolated together from about 21-30 mg of bulk tissue that had not been sorted. Among the patients, all had chronic HBV infection and none had been treated. TCR beta cDNA was prepared out of roughly 0.45 ug total RNA by means of a constant-region primer. Construction of TCR beta libraries relied on three successive nested multiplex PCR rounds employing slightly modified ARM-PCR. Investigators reported that the first two PCR rounds, at 9 to 11 cycles each, used TRBV1-TRBV30 forward primers with a C-beta reverse primer. Using its own MiXCR run on the multiplex PCR reads, TCRdb lists one record per CDR3 protein. Counted here are 75,000 to 80,000 distinct CDR3 sequences, roughly 72% occurring once; the ten biggest clones make up about 26%.

This TCR was recovered from a man aged 40-50 years with primary liver carcinoma and hepatitis B virus infection. The source material was tumor-adjacent normal liver tissue. The chain employs TRBV6-5 and TRBJ2-2, with TRBD1 identical over 12 bases. CDR3 nucleotide sequence: TGTGCCAGCAGTTTCGGGACAGGGGGCAGGTTCGGGGAGCTGTTTTTT. This sequence encodes CASSFGTGGRFGELFF.